This T cell receptor (beta chain) was captured by sequencing in a study of blood T cell repertoires in COVID-19. Study context: The United States, Italy and Spain provided the acute and convalescent COVID-19 samples. The analysed material was cDNA or gDNA that came from T cells, B-cell-depleted T cells, or PBMCs.

Per germline, CDR1 LNHDA and CDR2 SQIVND (reference sequence). The CDR3 length is 14 residues. V was pared by 10 bases and J by 0 bases, with 6 bases of the junction left unmatched. Original processing methods: Using reference gene primer amplification, nucleated cell counts were estimated. Repertoires were generated with immunoSEQ multiplex PCR, while TCRdb's copy carries only in-frame clones and drops some. V and J calls and clone size follow that table, whereas D and trimming were derived from the DNA. The table records over 400,000 clones, 75% to 90% of them present only once. The gene calls are TRBV19 and TRBJ2-3; 8 nucleotides agree with TRBD2. Sequenced: peripheral blood. The TCR was taken from a human donor in a cohort sampled during active COVID-19. For the CDR3, the DNA is TGTGCCACCCAGCGGGGGCTCAGCACAGATACGCAGTATTTT. Translated, it gives CATQRGLSTDTQYF.